This TCR beta chain was sequenced in a study of technical replicates of blood from a few donors (dated by TCRdb to about 2017). V is clipped by 4 bases and J by 3 bases, and the sequence between their germline boundaries is 11 bases long. Taken from the germline V gene, the CDR1 and CDR2 loops are SGDLS and YYNGEE. Reading from cysteine to phenylalanine, the CDR3 counts 13 amino acids. Only the CDR3 part of the read is kept: 39 bases, read in frame from the first base. Worth noting for this clone: It has no known antigen specificity. There are no base qualities to consult, and no much larger clone falls within one base.

Library generation was performed with the immunoSEQ multiplex PCR assay. The immuneACCESS repertoire file appears here via TCRdb, limited to in-frame rearrangements. These files lack a portion of the clones; in checked studies, under half of the deficit traces to unresolved V genes, and the cause of the others is not known. This sample holds tens of thousands of clones; 95% were observed only once. In total, the top ten clones hold roughly 0.34% of the sample. This TCR was sampled from a human donor in good health. Input material: T cells isolated from PBMCs. The chain is assembled from TRBV9 and TRBJ2-7; D gene: possibly TRBD2, on 6 matching bases. CDR3 protein: CASSWDSDYEQYF. The DNA sequence follows: TGTGCCAGCAGCTGGGACTCCGACTACGAGCAGTACTTC.